This TCR beta chain emerged from a study of T-cell memory formation after mild COVID-19 (dated by TCRdb to the early 2020s). Regarding the complete study: TCR sequence clusters from the two donors were largely donor specific. In a couple of donors, T-cell clones that expanded and contracted after mild COVID-19 were followed by sequencing TCRalpha and TCRbeta repertoires longitudinally. The cohort was made up of two young adult volunteers, one female and one male, who were previously healthy. Broad study findings and their caveats: The study included only a couple of mild cases, and larger cohorts that include severe cases with pre-infection samples were judged to be necessary. Clones that contracted from day 15 to 85 showed balanced CD4/CD8 phenotypes, whereas a second wave of clones that expanded from day 15 to 37 leaned towards CD4+. Contracting CD4+ clones appeared mostly in the CM and EM memory subsets, whereas CD8+ clones were enriched in EMRA. Some responding clones were detected in pre-infection memory, which suggested that pre-existing cross-reactive memory T cells had joined the SARS-CoV-2 response. The second-wave clones that peaked on day 37 were not confirmed to be SARS-CoV-2 specific.

The listed sequencing device is Illumina NovaSeq 6000. TCRalpha and TCRbeta cDNA libraries were constructed by 5'RACE with constant-segment primers, with sample barcodes and unique molecular identifiers being introduced. RNA was extracted from every sample with Trizol reagent. Amplification of the libraries took two PCR steps, and the second step added a second sample barcode plus Illumina TruSeq adapters. Sequencing of the libraries was done on an Illumina NovaSeq, producing 2 x 150 bp paired-end reads. In the authors' own workflow: Demultiplexing of reads and collapsing into UMI-guided consensus sequences were performed with migec v1.2.7. With mixcr v2.1.11, UMI consensuses were aligned to TRA and TRB V and J templates and assembled into clonotypes. A clonotype was counted as expanded or contracted only when both edgeR and NoisET called the clonotype significant, with the noise models trained on biological replicates. edgeR calls used a false discovery rate-adjusted p below 0.01 and a log2 fold-change threshold of 1. As an exploratory analysis of dynamics, PCA with hierarchical clustering was applied to max-normalized trajectories of the 1000 most abundant clonotypes. Separately sequenced CD4+ and CD8+ repertoires were used to assign a CD4 or CD8 phenotype to each responding clone. TCRdb reran the public reads through fastp at Q25 and MiXCR, keeping productive beta chains. Rows with one shared CDR3 protein collapse into an entry with the most common genes and DNA. The V and J calls here are based on TCRdb, not the publication. The sample includes approximately 150,000 distinct CDR3 sequences, with about 15% observed a single time. Approximately 14% of the sample goes to the ten largest clones.

This clonotype turned up a few times. Which antigen it targets is not known. Per-base quality was not reported, and no clone a single base away is much larger than it. Spanning cysteine to phenylalanine, the CDR3 consists of 15 amino acids. The sequence is cut down to CDR3 DNA, 45 bases in frame from base 1. Cut back by 6 bases and 1 base, the V and J ends lie 10 bases apart. The germline V gene yields MNHEY for CDR1 and SVGAGI for CDR2. PBMCs were isolated by Ficoll-Paque density gradient centrifugation. This chain is built from TRBV6-5 and TRBJ2-6; D gene: possibly TRBD2, on 6 matching bases. The sequenced material came from PBMCs or a T cell subset sorted from them (not recorded which). The receptor comes from an adult woman who had mild COVID-19 (a few samples of this study predate the infection). The sample titles of this study are shuffled in the database, so cell type and time point are left out; the donor was told from shared clones. The CDR3 in this case is CASRQGLSGANVLTF. The base sequence is TGTGCCAGCAGGCAGGGACTGTCTGGGGCCAACGTCCTGACTTTC.